The clone carrying this T cell receptor beta chain was counted only a few times. Its specificity is unknown. With 60 Vbeta and 13 Jbeta primers, the PCR was carried out. Clones were read by immunoSEQ multiplex PCR, and TCRdb kept only the in-frame ones, dropping some. The sample shows 87,000 or so clones, approximately 7.1% of them seen only once. These data come from a study of cytomegalovirus exposure and HLA in healthy donors. Study-level information: Unique TCRs numbering about 85 million, obtained from HLA-typed donors, made up an early data release. Study-level results: Being productive about 87% or about 30% of the time was typical of most TCR beta V segments in an earlier analysis.

CDR1 is SGHDT, CDR2 YYEEEE, per germline. V was pared by 4 bases and J by 0 bases, with 17 bases between. The CDR3 runs to 17 residues. Sequenced input: PBMCs. The genes are TRBV5-6 and TRBJ1-3; D call uncertain. This clonotype originated in a man in his forties or fifties in good health and CMV-seronegative. In nucleotides, the CDR3 is TGTGCCAGCAGCACCCCTAGGACGGGATTCTCTGGAAACACCATATATTTT. Translated: CASSTPRTGFSGNTIYF. Drawing the rest from reference TRBV5-6 and TRBJ1-3, the complete variable domain is DAGVTQSPTHLIKTRGQQVTLRCSPKSGHDTVSWYQQALGQGPQFIFQYYEEEERQRGNFPDRFSGHQFPNYSSELNVNALLLGDSALYLCASSTPRTGFSGNTIYFGEGSWLTVV.